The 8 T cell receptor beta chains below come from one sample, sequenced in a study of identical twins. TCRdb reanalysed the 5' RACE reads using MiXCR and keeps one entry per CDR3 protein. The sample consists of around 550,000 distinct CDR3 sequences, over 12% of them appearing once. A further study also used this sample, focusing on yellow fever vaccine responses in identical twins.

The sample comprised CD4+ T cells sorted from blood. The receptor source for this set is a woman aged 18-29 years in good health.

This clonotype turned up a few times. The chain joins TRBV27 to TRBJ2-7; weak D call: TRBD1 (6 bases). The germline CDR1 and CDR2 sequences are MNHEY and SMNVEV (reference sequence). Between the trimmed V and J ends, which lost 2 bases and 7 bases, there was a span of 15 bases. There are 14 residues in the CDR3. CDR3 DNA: TGTGCCAGCAGTTTACTCCAGCGTAGGGGGGAGCAGTACTTC. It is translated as CASSLLQRRGEQYF.

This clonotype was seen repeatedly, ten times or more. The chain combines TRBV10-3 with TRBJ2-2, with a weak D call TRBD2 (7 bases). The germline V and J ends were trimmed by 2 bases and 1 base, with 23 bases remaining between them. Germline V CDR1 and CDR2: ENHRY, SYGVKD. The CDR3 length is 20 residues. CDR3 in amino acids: CAISETQPGGGGQNTGELFF. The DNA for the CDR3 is TGTGCCATCAGTGAGACACAACCCGGAGGCGGGGGCCAGAACACCGGGGAGCTGTTTTTT.

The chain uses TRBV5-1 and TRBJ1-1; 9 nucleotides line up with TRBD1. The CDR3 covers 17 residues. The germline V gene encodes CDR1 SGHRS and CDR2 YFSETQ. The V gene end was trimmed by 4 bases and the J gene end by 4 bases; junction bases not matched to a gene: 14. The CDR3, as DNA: TGCGCCAGCAGCCCGACCCCCGGGACAGGGTTGGGCACTGAAGCTTTCTTT. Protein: CASSPTPGTGLGTEAFF.

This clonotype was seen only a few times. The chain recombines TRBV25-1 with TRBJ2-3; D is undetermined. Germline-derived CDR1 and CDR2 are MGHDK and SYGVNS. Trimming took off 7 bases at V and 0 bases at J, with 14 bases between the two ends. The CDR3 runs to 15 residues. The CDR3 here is CASKGDILSTDTQYF. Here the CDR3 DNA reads TGTGCCAGCAAGGGTGACATCCTAAGCACAGATACGCAGTATTTT. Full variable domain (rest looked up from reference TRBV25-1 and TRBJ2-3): EADIYQTPRYLVIGTGKKITLECSQTMGHDKMYWYQQDPGMELHLIHYSYGVNSTEKGDLSSESTVSRIRTEHFPLTLESARPSHTSQYLCASKGDILSTDTQYFGPGTRLTVL.

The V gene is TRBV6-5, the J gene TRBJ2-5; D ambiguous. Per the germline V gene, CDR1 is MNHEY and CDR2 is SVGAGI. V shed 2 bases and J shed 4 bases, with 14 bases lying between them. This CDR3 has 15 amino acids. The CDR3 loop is CASSYGRSKVETQYF. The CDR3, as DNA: TGTGCCAGCAGTTACGGTAGATCGAAGGTAGAGACCCAGTACTTC.

CDR3 DNA: TGCGCCAGCAGCTTAGGGGGGTATGGGGACAATGAGCAGTTCTTC. Translating gives CASSLGGYGDNEQFF. This rearrangement joins TRBV5-1 to TRBJ2-1; perhaps D is TRBD1 or TRBD2 (6 bases each). From germline, CDR1 is SGHRS and CDR2 YFSETQ. The CDR3 sequence is 15 residues long. Trimming took off 2 bases at V and 5 bases at J, with 14 bases between the two ends.

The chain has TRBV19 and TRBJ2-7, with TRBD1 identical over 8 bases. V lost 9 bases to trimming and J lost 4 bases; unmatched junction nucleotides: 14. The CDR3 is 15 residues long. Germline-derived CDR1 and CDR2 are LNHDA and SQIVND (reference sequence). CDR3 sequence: CASKDTGTGPYEQYF. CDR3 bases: TGTGCCAGCAAAGACACCGGGACAGGACCTTACGAGCAGTACTTC.

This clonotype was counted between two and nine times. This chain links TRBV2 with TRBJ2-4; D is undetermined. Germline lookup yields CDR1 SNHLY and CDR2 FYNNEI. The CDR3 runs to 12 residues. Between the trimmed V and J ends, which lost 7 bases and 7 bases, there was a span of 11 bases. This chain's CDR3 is CASTPNDNIQYF. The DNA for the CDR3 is TGTGCCAGCACCCCCAATGACAACATTCAGTACTTC.